The 18 T cell receptor beta chains presented below share a single source sample, sequenced in a study of control samples from healthy donors and cancer patients. Clones were read by immunoSEQ multiplex PCR, and TCRdb kept only the in-frame ones, dropping some. The profile covers about 230,000 clones, with over 75% appearing a single time and less than 15% taken by the ten largest. Sequenced: PBMCs. The receptors shown here come from a woman aged 60-70 years with lung cancer.

The V call is TRBV2, the J call TRBJ2-1; perhaps TRBD1 as D (6 bases). The CDR3 has 13 amino acids. V dropped 6 bases and J dropped 7 bases, with 13 bases sitting between them. Germline assignment: CDR1 SNHLY and CDR2 FYNNEI. The CDR3 is CASSTTGGNEQFF. The CDR3 DNA follows: TGTGCCAGCAGCACGACAGGAGGAAATGAGCAGTTCTTC.

The chain recombines TRBV10-3 with TRBJ1-2; D is perhaps TRBD1 (6 bases). CDR1 is ENHRY, CDR2 SYGVKD, per germline. The CDR3 spans 15 residues. Between the trimmed V and J ends, which lost 7 bases and 8 bases, there was a span of 23 bases. The CDR3 sequence is CAITPGRGALVGYTF. In DNA form, the CDR3 reads TGTGCCATCACCCCCGGGCGGGGGGCCCTGGTGGGCTACACCTTC.

The chain has TRBV30 and TRBJ1-6; possibly TRBD1 for D (5 bases). The germline gives CDR1 GTSNPN, CDR2 SVGIG (reference sequence). CDR3 length equals 14 residues. V was shortened by 0 bases and J by 7 bases, with 10 bases between the two germline ends. The CDR3 coding sequence is TGTGCCTGGAGTGTGTCAGGGCCCAATTCACCCCTCCACTTT. Encoded protein: CAWSVSGPNSPLHF.

The chain links TRBV28 to TRBJ2-7; D not resolved. The ends were cut back, 2 bases at V and 7 bases at J, with 15 bases in the middle. The CDR3 consists of 14 residues. Germline assignment: CDR1 MDHEN and CDR2 SYDVKM. The CDR3 DNA sequence: TGTGCCAGCAGTTTAAACCCCAGGTTTCGGGAGCAGTACTTC. Translating gives CASSLNPRFREQYF.

This clone has a handful of counts. The chain employs TRBV7-2 and TRBJ2-7; D perhaps matches TRBD1 (6 bases). Trimming took off 7 bases at V and 6 bases at J, with 22 bases between the two ends. This CDR3 contains 15 residues. CDR1 and CDR2 (germline): SGHTA, FQGNSA. The DNA of the CDR3 is TGTGCCAGCACCCCCCGGACAGTGTTGTTCGCCGAGCAGTACTTC. Its translation: CASTPRTVLFAEQYF.

This clone was found a few times. This chain links TRBV15 with TRBJ1-5; tentative D call: TRBD1 (5 bases). V gave up 3 bases and J gave up 5 bases, with 11 bases separating them. There are 14 residues in the CDR3. Germline V gene lookup returns CDR1 LNHNV and CDR2 YYDKDF (reference sequence). CDR3 DNA: TGTGCCACCAGCAGTTCCCGGGGCTATCAGCCCCAGCATTTT. Its translation is CATSSSRGYQPQHF.

The V gene is TRBV9, the J gene TRBJ2-2; the D gene is possibly TRBD2 (5 bases). Germline V gene lookup returns CDR1 SGDLS and CDR2 YYNGEE. The V gene lost 4 bases and the J gene lost 8 bases, with 15 bases spanning the gap. The CDR3 loop spans 14 amino acids. Here the CDR3 reads CASSSRTLSGELFF. In DNA form, the CDR3 reads TGTGCCAGCAGCTCCCGGACTTTGTCTGGGGAGCTGTTTTTT.

The CDR3 sequence: CASSLGSNDSPLHF. The CDR3, as DNA: TGTGCCAGCAGCCTTGGCAGTAATGATTCACCCCTCCACTTT. V gene TRBV3-1 (or the pseudogene TRBV3-2) combines with J gene TRBJ1-6, with D hard to call. V lost 4 bases to trimming and J lost 8 bases, with 12 bases between them. Germline V gene sequence: CDR1 LGHDT, CDR2 YNNKEL (reference sequence). The CDR3 covers 14 residues.

This clone was seen just once. V usage is TRBV29-1 and J usage is TRBJ2-5, with 9 positions matching TRBD1. The CDR3 extends over 12 amino acids. In germline, CDR1 is SQVTM, CDR2 ANQGSEA. The junction had 0 bases not matched to a gene; V was cut back by 6 bases and J by 1 base. In DNA form, the CDR3 reads TGCAGCGTGACAGGGGGCCAAGAGACCCAGTACTTC. Translating it yields CSVTGGQETQYF.

The chain couples TRBV3-1 (or the pseudogene TRBV3-2) to TRBJ1-3; no clear D gene. Per the germline V gene, CDR1 is LGHDT and CDR2 is YNNKEL (reference sequence). This CDR3 is built from 15 residues. With 1 base removed from V and 0 bases from J, the gap between germline ends came to 7 bases. The CDR3 nucleotides read TGTGCCAGCAGCCAAGGGGATCTCTCTGGAAACACCATATATTTT. Amino acid sequence: CASSQGDLSGNTIYF.

V usage is TRBV30 and J usage is TRBJ2-1; D is uncertain. The CDR3 extends over 14 amino acids. Germline V CDR1 and CDR2: GTSNPN, SVGIG (reference sequence). Deletions cut 6 bases from V and 7 bases from J, with 19 bases between. The CDR3 nucleotides are TGTGCCTGTGGCGGTGTGCCGAGCTTGAATGAGCAGTTCTTC. Protein product: CACGGVPSLNEQFF.

The chain joins TRBV7-2 to TRBJ2-2; D not resolved. Germline V gene data show CDR1 as SGHTA and CDR2 as FQGNSA. This CDR3 has 14 residues. Trimming removed 5 bases at V and 2 bases at J, with 9 bases between. CDR3 sequence (DNA): TGTGCCAGCAGCCCTTGGACCAACACCGGGGAGCTGTTTTTT. It encodes CASSPWTNTGELFF.

This clone was picked up a small number of times. The rearrangement uses TRBV24-1 and TRBJ2-5, with 9 bases identical to TRBD1. V dropped 7 bases and J dropped 5; count of bases not matched to a gene: 7. This CDR3 spans 14 amino acids. In germline, CDR1 is KGHDR, CDR2 SFDVKD. CDR3 nucleotide sequence: TGTGCCACCAGGGAGACAGGGGGACGGGAGACCCAGTACTTC. Translated, it gives CATRETGGRETQYF.

The chain joins TRBV6-5 to TRBJ2-7; 8 nucleotides match TRBD2. In germline, CDR1 is MNHEY, CDR2 SVGAGI. The V segment lost 7 bases and the J segment 2 bases; nucleotides outside the gene matches: 4. The CDR3 has 13 amino acids. CDR3: CASTKRGTYEQYF. The CDR3 coding sequence is TGTGCCAGCACAAAGCGGGGGACCTACGAGCAGTACTTC.

This chain connects TRBV2 to TRBJ1-5; D unresolved. Trimming cost V 3 bases and J 9 bases, with 9 bases left between them. The CDR3 consists of 12 residues. The V gene's germline CDR1 is SNHLY and CDR2 FYNNEI. The CDR3 DNA reads as TGTGCCAGCAGTGACACGAATACGCCCCAGCATTTT. This translates into CASSDTNTPQHF.

The rearrangement links TRBV19 to TRBJ2-5, with a possible D match to TRBD2 (5 bases). The CDR3 length is 15 residues. Trimming cost V 3 bases and J 5 bases, with 16 bases left between them. Germline CDR1 is LNHDA and CDR2 is SQIVND (reference sequence). The CDR3 nucleotides are TGTGCCAGTAGTATGAGCGGAACGCACTGGGAGACCCAGTACTTC. Protein product: CASSMSGTHWETQYF.

The rearrangement joins TRBV5-6 to TRBJ2-2, with TRBD2 matching 15 bases. Unmatched junction bases numbered 5, after V lost 2 bases and J lost 3 bases. From germline, CDR1 is SGHDT and CDR2 YYEEEE. The CDR3 covers 18 residues. The DNA for the CDR3 is TGTGCCAGCAGCTTCCTGGGACTAGCGGGAGGAGACACCGGGGAGCTGTTTTTT. It codes for CASSFLGLAGGDTGELFF.

Only one count was recorded for this clone. The chain couples TRBV27 to TRBJ2-7; D perhaps matches TRBD1 (6 bases). The V and J ends lost 6 bases and 0 bases respectively, with 15 bases between them. This CDR3 region has 15 residues. Germline values: CDR1 MNHEY, CDR2 SMNVEV (reference sequence). The CDR3, as DNA: TGTGCCAGCAGGGGGGCCCTTGGCTTCTCCTACGAGCAGTACTTC. Protein sequence: CASRGALGFSYEQYF.